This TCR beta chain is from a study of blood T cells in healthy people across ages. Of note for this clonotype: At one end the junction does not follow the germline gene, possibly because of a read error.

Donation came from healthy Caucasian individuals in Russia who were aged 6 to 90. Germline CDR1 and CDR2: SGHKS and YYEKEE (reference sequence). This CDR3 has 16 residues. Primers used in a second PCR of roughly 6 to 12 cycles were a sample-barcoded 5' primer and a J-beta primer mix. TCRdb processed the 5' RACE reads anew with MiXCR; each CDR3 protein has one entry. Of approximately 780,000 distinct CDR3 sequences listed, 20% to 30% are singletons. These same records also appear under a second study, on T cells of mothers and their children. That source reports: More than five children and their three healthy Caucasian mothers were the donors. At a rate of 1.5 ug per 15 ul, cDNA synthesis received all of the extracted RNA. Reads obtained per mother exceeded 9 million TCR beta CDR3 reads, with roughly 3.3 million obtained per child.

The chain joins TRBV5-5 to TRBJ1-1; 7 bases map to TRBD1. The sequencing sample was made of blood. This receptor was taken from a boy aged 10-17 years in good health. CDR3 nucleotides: TGTGCCAGCAGCTCTCAGGGGGGGGGAATGAACACTGAGGCTTTCTTT. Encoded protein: CASSSQGGGMNTEAFF.